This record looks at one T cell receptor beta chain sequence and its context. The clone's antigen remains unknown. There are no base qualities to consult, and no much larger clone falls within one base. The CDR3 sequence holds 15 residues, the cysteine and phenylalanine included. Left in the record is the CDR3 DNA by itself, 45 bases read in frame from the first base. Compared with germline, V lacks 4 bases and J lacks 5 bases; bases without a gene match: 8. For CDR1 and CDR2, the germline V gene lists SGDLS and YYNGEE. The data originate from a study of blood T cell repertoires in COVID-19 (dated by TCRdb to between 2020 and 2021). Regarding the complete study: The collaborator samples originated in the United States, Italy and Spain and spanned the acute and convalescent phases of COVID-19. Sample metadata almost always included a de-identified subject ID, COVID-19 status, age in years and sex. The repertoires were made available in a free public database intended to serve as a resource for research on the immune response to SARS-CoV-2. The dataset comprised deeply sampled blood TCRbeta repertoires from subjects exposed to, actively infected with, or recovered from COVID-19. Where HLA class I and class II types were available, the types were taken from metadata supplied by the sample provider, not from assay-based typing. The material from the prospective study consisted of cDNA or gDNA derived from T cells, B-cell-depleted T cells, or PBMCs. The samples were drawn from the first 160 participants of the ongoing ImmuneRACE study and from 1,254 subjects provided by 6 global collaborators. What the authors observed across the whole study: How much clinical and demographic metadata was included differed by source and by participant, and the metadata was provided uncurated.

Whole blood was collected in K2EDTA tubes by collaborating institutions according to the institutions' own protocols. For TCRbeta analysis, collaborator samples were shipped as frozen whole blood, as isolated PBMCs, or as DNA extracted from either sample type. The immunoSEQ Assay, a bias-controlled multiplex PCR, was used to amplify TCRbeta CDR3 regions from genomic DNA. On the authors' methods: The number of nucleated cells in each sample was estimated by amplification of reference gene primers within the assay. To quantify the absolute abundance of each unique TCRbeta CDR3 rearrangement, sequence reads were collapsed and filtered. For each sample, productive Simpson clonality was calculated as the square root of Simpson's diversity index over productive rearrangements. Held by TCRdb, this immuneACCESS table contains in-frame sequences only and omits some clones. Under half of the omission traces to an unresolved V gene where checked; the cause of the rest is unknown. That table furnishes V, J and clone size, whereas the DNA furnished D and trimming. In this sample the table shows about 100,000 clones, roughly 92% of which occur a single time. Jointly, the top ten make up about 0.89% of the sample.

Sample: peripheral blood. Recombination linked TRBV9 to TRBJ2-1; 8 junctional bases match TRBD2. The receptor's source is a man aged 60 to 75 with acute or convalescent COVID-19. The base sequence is TGTGCCAGCAGCTCCGAAGGTAGCGGGGACAATGAGCAGTTCTTC. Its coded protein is CASSSEGSGDNEQFF. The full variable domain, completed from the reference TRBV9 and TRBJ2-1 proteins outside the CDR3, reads DSGVTQTPKHLITATGQRVTLRCSPRSGDLSVYWYQQSLDQGLQFLIQYYNGEERAKGNILERFSAQQFPDLHSELNLSSLELGDSALYFCASSSEGSGDNEQFFGPGTRLTVL.